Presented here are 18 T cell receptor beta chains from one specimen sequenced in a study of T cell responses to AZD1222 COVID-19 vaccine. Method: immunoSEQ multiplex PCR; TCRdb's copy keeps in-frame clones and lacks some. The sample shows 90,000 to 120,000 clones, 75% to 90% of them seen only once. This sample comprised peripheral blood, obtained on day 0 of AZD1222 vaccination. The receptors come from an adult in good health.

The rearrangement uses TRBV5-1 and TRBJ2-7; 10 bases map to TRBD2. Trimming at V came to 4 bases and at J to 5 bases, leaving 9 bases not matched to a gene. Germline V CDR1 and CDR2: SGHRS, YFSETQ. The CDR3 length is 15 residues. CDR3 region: CASSGSGRALDEQYF. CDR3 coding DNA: TGCGCCAGCAGCGGGAGCGGGAGGGCCTTGGACGAGCAGTACTTC.

Here the CDR3 DNA reads TGTGCCAGCAGTTTATACCGGGCGGGTGAAGCTTTCTTT. This translates into CASSLYRAGEAFF. The chain links TRBV12-3 or TRBV12-4 to TRBJ1-1; no reliable D call. There are 13 residues in the CDR3. Trimming took 2 bases from V and 7 from J, leaving 11 bases between them.

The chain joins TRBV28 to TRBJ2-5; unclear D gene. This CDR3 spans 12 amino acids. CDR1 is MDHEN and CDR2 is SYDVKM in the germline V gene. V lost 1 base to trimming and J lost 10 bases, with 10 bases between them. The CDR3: CASSLSGPIQYF. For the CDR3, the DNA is TGTGCCAGCAGTTTATCTGGCCCTATCCAGTACTTC. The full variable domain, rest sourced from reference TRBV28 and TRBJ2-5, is DVKVTQSSRYLVKRTGEKVFLECVQDMDHENMFWYRQDPGLGLRLIYFSYDVKMKEKGDIPEGYSVSREKKERFSLILESASTNQTSMYLCASSLSGPIQYFGPGTRLLVL.

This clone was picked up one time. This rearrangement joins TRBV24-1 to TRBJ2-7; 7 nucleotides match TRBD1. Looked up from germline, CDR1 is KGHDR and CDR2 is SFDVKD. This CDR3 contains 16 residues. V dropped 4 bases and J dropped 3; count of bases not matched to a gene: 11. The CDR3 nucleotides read TGTGCCACCAGTGAATCCCACAGGGGTTGCTACTACGAGCAGTACTTC. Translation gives CATSESHRGCYYEQYF.

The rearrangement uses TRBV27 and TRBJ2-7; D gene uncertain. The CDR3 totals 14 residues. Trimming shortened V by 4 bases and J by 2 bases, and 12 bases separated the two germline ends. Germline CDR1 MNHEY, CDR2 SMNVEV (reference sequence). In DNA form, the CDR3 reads TGTGCCAGCAGTTCCCTCAGAATTACCTACGAGCAGTACTTC. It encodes CASSSLRITYEQYF.

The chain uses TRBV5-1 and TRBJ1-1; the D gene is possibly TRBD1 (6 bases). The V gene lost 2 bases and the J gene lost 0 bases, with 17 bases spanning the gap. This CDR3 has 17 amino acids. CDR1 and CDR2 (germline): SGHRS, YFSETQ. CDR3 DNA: TGCGCCAGCAGCTTTGGGGGCCTCGGGTATATGAACACTGAAGCTTTCTTT. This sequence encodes CASSFGGLGYMNTEAFF.

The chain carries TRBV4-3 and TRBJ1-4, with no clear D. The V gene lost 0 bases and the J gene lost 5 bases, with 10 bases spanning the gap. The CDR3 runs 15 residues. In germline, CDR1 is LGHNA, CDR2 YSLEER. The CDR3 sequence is CASSQEWVGNEKLFF. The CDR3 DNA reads TGCGCCAGCAGCCAAGAATGGGTCGGGAATGAAAAACTGTTTTTT.

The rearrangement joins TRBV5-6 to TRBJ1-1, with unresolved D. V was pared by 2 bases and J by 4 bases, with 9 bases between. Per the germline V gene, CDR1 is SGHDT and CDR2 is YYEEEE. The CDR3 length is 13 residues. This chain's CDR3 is CASSFQDLTEAFF. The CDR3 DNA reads TGTGCCAGCAGCTTTCAGGACCTCACTGAAGCTTTCTTT.

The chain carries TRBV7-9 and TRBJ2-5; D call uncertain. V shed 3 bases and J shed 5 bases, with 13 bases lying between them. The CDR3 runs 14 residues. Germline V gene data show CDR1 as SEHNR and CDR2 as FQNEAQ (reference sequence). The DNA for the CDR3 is TGTGCCAGCAGCTTTTCCGGCGCGTCGGAGACCCAGTACTTC. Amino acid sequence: CASSFSGASETQYF.

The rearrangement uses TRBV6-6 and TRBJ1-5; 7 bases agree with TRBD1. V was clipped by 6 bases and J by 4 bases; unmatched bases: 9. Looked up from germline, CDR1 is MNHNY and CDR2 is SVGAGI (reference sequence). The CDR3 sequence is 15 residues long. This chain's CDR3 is CASRATGSENQPQHF. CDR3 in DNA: TGTGCCAGCAGAGCGACAGGGAGTGAGAATCAGCCCCAGCATTTT.

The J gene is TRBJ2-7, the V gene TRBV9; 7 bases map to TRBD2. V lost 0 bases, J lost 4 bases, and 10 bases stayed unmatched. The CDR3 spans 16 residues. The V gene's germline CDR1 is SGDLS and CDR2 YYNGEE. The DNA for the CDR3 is TGTGCCAGCAGCGTAGGGGAGCGGGAACCTGGGTACGAGCAGTACTTC. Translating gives CASSVGEREPGYEQYF.

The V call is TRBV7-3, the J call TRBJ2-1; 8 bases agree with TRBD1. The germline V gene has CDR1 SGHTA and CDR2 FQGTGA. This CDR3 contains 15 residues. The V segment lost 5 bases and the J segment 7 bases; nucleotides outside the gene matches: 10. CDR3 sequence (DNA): TGTGCCAGCAGCCCCCAGACAGGGGCTTCAAATGAGCAGTTCTTC. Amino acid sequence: CASSPQTGASNEQFF.

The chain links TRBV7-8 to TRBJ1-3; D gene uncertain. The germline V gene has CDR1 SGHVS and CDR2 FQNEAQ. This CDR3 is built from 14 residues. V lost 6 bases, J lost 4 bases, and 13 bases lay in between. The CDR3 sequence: CASRPPVSGNTIYF. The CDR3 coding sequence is TGTGCCAGCAGACCGCCGGTCTCGGGAAACACCATATATTTT.

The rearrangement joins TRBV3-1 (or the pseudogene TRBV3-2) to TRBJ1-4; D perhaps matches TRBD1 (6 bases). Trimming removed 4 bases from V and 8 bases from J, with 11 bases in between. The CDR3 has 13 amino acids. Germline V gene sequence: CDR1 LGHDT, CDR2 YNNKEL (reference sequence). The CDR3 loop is CASSPLTGEKLFF. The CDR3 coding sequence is TGTGCCAGCAGCCCCTTGACAGGCGAAAAACTGTTTTTT.

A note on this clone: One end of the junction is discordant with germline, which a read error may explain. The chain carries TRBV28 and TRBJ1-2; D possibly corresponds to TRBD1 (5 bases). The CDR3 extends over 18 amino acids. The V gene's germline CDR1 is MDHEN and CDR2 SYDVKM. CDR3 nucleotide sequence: TGTGCCAGCATTTTAACAAACCCCGACTGGGGCGACTCCTATGGCTACACCTTC. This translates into CASILTNPDWGDSYGYTF.

CDR3 DNA sequence: TGTGCTAGTGGTAAAGGGACAGGGCGGACCGGGGAGCTGTTTTTT. Its protein product is CASGKGTGRTGELFF. The chain combines TRBV12-5 with TRBJ2-2, with TRBD1 matching 9 bases. CDR1 is LGHNT, CDR2 FRNRAP, per germline. Trimming cost V 5 bases and J 5 bases; bases outside gene matches: 6. There are 15 residues in the CDR3. The full variable domain, with the rest looked up from reference TRBV12-5 and TRBJ2-2, is DARVTQTPRHKVTEMGQEVTMRCQPILGHNTVFWYRQTMMQGLELLAYFRNRAPLDDSGMPKDRFSAEMPDATLATLKIQPSEPRDSAVYFCASGKGTGRTGELFFGEGSRLTVL.

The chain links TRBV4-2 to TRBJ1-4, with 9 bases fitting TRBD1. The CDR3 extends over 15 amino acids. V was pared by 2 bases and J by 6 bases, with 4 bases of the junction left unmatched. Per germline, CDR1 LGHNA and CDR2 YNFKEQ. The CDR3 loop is CASSQSQGADEKLFF. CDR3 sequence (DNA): TGTGCCAGCAGCCAATCACAGGGGGCGGATGAAAAACTGTTTTTT.

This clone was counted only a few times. CDR3 residues: CSANNNEKLFF. Here the CDR3 DNA reads TGCAGTGCTAACAATAATGAAAAACTGTTTTTT. The chain has TRBV20-1 and TRBJ1-4, with D unclear. The CDR3 runs to 11 residues. Trimming pared 4 bases from V and 4 bases from J, leaving 4 bases between. Germline V gene sequence: CDR1 DFQATT, CDR2 SNEGSKA (reference sequence).